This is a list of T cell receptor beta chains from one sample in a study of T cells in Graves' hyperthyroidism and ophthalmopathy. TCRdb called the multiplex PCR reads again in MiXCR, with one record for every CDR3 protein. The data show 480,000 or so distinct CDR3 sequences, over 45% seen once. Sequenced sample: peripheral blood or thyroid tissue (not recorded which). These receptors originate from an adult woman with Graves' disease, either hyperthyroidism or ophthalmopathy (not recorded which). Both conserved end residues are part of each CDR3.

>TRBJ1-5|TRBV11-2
CASSPLSGPGNQPQHF
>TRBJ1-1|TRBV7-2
CASSRIKNTEAFF
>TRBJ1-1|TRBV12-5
CASGLAKTEAFF
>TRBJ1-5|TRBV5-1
CASSLGSGGDQPQHF
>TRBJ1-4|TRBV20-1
CSAEGQGNEKLFF
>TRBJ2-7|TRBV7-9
CASSSTGGGLYEQYF
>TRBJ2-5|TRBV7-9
CASSLCVRETQYF
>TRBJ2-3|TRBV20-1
CSASIGTGPDTQYF
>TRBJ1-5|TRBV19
CASRTAASGGYEHF
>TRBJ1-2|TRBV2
CASDRGRSFTF
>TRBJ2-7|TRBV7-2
CASSPGARDYEQYF
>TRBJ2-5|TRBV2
CASSPRSEEQYF
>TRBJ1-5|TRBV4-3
CASSQDLVGHNQPQHF
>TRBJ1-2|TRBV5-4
CASSNPDRVRGYTF
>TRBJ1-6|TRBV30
CAWSTTGTGGSPLHF
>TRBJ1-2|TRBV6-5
CASSYTPNYGYTF
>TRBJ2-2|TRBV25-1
CASSHSPGQGLITGELFF
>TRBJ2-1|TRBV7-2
CASSLGSLAAYNEQFF
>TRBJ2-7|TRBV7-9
CASSLAEELGHEQYF
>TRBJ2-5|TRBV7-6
CASSLAGDEETQYF
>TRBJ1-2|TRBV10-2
CASSISYRDPYGYTF
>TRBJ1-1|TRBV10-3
CASSYSYRETEAFF
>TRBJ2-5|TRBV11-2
CARAAGGGVETQYF
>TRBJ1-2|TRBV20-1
CSARVGGQGAYGYTF
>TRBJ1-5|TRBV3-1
CASSRALSNQPQHF
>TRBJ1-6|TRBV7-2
CASSMPMSPLHF
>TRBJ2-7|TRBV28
CASRTAAYEQYF
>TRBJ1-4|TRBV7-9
CASAIIGSTDEKLFF
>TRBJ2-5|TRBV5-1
CASSPNDRLQETQYF
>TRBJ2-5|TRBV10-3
CAMGPTSRGETQYF